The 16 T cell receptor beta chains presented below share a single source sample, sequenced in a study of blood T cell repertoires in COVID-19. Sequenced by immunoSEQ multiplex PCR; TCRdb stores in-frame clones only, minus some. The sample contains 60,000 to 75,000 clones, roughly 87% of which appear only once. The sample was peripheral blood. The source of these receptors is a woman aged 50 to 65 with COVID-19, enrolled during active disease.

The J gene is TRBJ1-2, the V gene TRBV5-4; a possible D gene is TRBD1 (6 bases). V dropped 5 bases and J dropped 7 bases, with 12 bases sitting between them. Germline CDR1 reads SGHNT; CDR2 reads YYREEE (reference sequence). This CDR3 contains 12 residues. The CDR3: CASSFRGGGYTF. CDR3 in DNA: TGTGCCAGCAGTTTCAGGGGTGGTGGCTACACCTTC.

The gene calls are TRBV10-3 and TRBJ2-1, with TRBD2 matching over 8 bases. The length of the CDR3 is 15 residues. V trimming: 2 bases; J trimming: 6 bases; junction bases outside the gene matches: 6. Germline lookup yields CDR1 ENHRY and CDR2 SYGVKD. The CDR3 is CAISEVSGSGNEQFF. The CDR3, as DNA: TGTGCCATCAGTGAGGTCAGCGGGAGTGGCAATGAGCAGTTCTTC.

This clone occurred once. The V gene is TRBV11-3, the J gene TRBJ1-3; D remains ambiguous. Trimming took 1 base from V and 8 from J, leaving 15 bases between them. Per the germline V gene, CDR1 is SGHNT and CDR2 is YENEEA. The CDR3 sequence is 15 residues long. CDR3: CASSLASSGEHTIYF. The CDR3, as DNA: TGTGCCAGCAGCTTAGCTAGCAGCGGTGAACACACCATATATTTT.

CDR3 sequence reads: CASSIGPRRGELFF. Written as DNA, the CDR3 is TGTGCCAGTAGTATAGGACCAAGGCGGGGGGAGCTGTTTTTT. V and J are TRBV19 and TRBJ2-2; unclear D gene. Germline V gives CDR1 LNHDA, CDR2 SQIVND (reference sequence). The V gene lost 1 base and the J gene lost 8 bases, with 11 bases spanning the gap. The CDR3 has 14 residues.

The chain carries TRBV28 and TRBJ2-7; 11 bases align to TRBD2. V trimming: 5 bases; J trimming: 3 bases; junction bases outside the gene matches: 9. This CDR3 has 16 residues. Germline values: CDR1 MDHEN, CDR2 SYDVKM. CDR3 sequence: CASSAITSGRFYEQYF. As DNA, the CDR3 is TGTGCCAGCAGTGCCATAACTAGCGGGAGATTCTACGAGCAGTACTTC.

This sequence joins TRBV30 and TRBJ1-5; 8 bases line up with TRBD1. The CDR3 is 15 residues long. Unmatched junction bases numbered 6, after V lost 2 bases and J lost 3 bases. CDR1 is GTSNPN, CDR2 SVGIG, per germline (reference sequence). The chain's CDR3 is CAWSKIQGVNQPQHF. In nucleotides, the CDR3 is TGTGCCTGGAGTAAGATACAGGGGGTCAATCAGCCCCAGCATTTT.

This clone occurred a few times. This CDR3 is CASSTDRGIGKNIQYF. CDR3 DNA sequence: TGTGCCAGTAGTACGGACAGGGGGATTGGCAAAAACATTCAGTACTTC. V usage is TRBV19 and J usage is TRBJ2-4; TRBD1 matches at 10 bases. In germline, CDR1 is LNHDA, CDR2 SQIVND (reference sequence). The CDR3 runs to 16 residues. With 4 bases clipped from V and 3 bases from J, the junction kept 6 bases outside the gene matches.

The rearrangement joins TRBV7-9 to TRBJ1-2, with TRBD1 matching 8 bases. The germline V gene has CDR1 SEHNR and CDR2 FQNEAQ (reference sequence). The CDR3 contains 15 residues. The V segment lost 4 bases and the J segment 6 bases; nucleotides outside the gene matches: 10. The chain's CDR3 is CASSWGTGPADGYTF. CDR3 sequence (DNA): TGTGCCAGCAGCTGGGGGACAGGCCCGGCCGATGGCTACACCTTC. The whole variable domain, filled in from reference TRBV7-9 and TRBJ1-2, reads DTGVSQNPRHKITKRGQNVTFRCDPISEHNRLYWYRQTLGQGPEFLTYFQNEAQLEKSRLLSDRFSAERPKGSFSTLEIQRTEQGDSAMYLCASSWGTGPADGYTFGSGTRLTVV.

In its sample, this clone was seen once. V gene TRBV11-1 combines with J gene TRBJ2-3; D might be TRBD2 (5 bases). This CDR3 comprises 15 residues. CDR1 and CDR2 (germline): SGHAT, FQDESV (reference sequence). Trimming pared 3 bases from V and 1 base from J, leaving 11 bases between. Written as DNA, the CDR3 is TGTGCCAGCAGCTTTTTTCAGGAGGGCACAGATACGCAGTATTTT. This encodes CASSFFQEGTDTQYF.

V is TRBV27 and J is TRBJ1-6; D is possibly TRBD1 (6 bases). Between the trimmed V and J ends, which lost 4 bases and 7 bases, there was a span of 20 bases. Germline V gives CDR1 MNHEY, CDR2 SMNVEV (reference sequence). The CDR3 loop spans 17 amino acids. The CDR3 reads CASSSHKLQGDNSPLHF. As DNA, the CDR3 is TGTGCCAGCAGTTCCCACAAACTACAGGGAGACAATTCACCCCTCCACTTT.

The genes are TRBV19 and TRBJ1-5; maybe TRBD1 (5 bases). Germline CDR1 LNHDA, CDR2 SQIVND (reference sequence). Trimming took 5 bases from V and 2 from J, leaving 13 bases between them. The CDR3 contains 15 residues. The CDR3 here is CASSVKDTGNQPQHF. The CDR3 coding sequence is TGTGCCAGTAGTGTAAAGGACACGGGCAATCAGCCCCAGCATTTT.

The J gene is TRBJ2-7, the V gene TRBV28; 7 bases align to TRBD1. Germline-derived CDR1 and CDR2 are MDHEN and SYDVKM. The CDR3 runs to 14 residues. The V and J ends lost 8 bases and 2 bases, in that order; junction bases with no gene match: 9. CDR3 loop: CASGATGRTYEQYF. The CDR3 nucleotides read TGTGCCAGCGGAGCGACAGGGAGAACCTACGAGCAGTACTTC.

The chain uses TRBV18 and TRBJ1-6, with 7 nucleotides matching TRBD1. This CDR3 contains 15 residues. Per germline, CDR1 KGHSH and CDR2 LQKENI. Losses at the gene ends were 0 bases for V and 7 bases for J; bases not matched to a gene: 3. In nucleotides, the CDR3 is TGTGCCAGCTCACCACCAGGACAGGAGAATTCACCCCTCCACTTT. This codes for CASSPPGQENSPLHF.

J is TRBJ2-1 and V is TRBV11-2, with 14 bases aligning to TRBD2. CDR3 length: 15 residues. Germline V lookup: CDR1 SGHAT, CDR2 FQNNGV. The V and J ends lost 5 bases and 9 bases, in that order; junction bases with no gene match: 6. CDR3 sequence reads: CASSPGTSGSFEQFF. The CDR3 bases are TGTGCCAGCAGCCCAGGGACTAGCGGGAGTTTTGAGCAGTTCTTC.

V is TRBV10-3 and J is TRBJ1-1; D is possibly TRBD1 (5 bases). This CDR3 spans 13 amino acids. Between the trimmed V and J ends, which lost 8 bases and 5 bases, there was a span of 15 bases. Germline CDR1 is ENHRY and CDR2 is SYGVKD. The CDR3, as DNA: TGTGCCATCGGGGCGGGGTCTGAAACTGAAGCTTTCTTT. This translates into CAIGAGSETEAFF.

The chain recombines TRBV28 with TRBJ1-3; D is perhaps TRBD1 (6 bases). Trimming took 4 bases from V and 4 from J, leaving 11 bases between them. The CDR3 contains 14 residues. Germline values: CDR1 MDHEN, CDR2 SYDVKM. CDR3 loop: CASSSLGGGNTIYF. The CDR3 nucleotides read TGTGCCAGCAGTTCCCTTGGGGGCGGAAACACCATATATTTT.